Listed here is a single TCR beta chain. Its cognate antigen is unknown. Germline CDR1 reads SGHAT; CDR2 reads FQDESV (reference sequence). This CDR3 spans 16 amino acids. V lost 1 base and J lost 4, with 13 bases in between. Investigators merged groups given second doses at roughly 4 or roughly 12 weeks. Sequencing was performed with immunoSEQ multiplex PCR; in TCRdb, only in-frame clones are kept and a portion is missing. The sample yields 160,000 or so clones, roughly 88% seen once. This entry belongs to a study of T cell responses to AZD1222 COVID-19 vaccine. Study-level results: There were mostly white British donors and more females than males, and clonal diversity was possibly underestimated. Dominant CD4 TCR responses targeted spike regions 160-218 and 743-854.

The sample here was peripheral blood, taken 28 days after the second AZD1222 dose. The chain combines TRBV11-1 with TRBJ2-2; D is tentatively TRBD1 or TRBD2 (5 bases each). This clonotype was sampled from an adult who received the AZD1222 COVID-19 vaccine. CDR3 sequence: CASSLGGRISTGELFF. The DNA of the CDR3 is TGTGCCAGCAGCTTAGGGGGACGGATATCCACCGGGGAGCTGTTTTTT.